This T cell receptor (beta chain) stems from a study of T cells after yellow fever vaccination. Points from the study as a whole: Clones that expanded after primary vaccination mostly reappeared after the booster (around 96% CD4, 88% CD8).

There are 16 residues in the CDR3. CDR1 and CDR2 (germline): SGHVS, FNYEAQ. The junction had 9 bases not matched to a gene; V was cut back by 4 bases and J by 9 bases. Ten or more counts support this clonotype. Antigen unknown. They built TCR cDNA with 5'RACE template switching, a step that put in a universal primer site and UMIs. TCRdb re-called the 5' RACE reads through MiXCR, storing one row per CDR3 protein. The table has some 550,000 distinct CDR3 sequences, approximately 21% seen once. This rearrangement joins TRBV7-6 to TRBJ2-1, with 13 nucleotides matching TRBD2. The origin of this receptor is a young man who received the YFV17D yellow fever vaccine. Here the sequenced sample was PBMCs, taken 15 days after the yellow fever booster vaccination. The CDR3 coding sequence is TGTGCCAGCAGCTGGAGGACTAGCGGGAGAGGTGGTGAGCAGTTCTTC. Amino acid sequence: CASSWRTSGRGGEQFF.